These 7 T cell receptor beta chains share one sample of origin, sequenced in a study of shared clonotypes between healthy human individuals (dated by TCRdb to about 2020). Library creation used the immunoSEQ multiplex PCR assay. Drawn from immuneACCESS, this table holds only the in-frame rearrangements with V and J called that TCRdb kept. Clones are partly lost; checked studies trace under half to an unresolved V gene and leave the rest unexplained. In this sample the table shows roughly 700,000 clones, under 80% of which occur a single time. More than 1.5% of the sample rests with the top ten. The sample was memory CD4+ T cells sorted from blood. The sample's cell subset or site label is to be understood as: CD45RA-negative fraction. All receptors derive from a woman aged 25 to 39 in good health.

The chain recombines TRBV27 with TRBJ2-7; a possible D gene is TRBD2 (5 bases). The CDR3 covers 15 residues. Trimming took 8 bases from V and 3 from J, leaving 20 bases between them. Germline CDR1 MNHEY, CDR2 SMNVEV (reference sequence). Here the CDR3 DNA reads TGTGCCAGCTTTGGGGTACGGGGTCTCTTCTACGAGCAGTACTTC. Protein product: CASFGVRGLFYEQYF.

The chain couples TRBV28 to TRBJ2-5; D not certain. The CDR3 extends over 15 amino acids. The ends were cut back, 5 bases at V and 6 bases at J, with 19 bases in the middle. CDR1 and CDR2 (germline): MDHEN, SYDVKM. CDR3 protein: CASSPPPLQLQTQYF. The CDR3 nucleotides read TGTGCCAGCAGTCCCCCCCCGTTACAGTTGCAGACCCAGTACTTC. Variable domain in full (rest from reference TRBV28 and TRBJ2-5): DVKVTQSSRYLVKRTGEKVFLECVQDMDHENMFWYRQDPGLGLRLIYFSYDVKMKEKGDIPEGYSVSREKKERFSLILESASTNQTSMYLCASSPPPLQLQTQYFGPGTRLLVL.

In its sample, this clone was seen many times. This chain links TRBV29-1 with TRBJ1-2; a possible D gene is TRBD1 (5 bases). V dropped 6 bases and J dropped 4 bases, with 18 bases sitting between them. The germline CDR1 and CDR2 sequences are SQVTM and ANQGSEA. The CDR3 has 14 residues. The CDR3 nucleotides are TGCAGCGTGGTTGCTCAGGGTTTGGGCTATGGCTACACCTTC. Residues: CSVVAQGLGYGYTF.

On this clone itself: This CDR3 is also generated by other DNA sequences in the sample. The CDR3 DNA follows: TGCGCCAGCAGCTTCGGACAGGGCGGGGATACGCAGTATTTT. Its translation: CASSFGQGGDTQYF. The J gene is TRBJ2-3, the V gene TRBV5-1, with 8 bases fitting TRBD1. The CDR3 runs to 14 residues. Germline CDR1 is SGHRS and CDR2 is YFSETQ. V lost 2 bases, J lost 6 bases, and 5 bases stayed unmatched.

In DNA form, the CDR3 reads TGTGCCAGCAGAACTGCTGCGACTGAAGCTTTCTTT. Protein: CASRTAATEAFF. The chain carries TRBV5-5 and TRBJ1-1, with D unclear. Germline V CDR1 and CDR2: SGHKS, YYEKEE (reference sequence). Trimming removed 5 bases from V and 5 bases from J, with 10 bases in between. This CDR3 comprises 12 residues.

The V gene is TRBV7-9, the J gene TRBJ1-2, with D possibly matching TRBD1 (5 bases). Germline assignment: CDR1 SEHNR and CDR2 FQNEAQ (reference sequence). The V gene lost 5 bases and the J gene lost 8 bases, with 18 bases spanning the gap. This CDR3 has 14 residues. CDR3 in DNA: TGTGCCAGCAGCGCCTCCGGGCCGAGGGGAGGCTACACCTTC. Its translation is CASSASGPRGGYTF.

This clone was seen only a few times. The V gene is TRBV5-1, the J gene TRBJ1-2; D unclear. Germline CDR1 and CDR2: SGHRS and YFSETQ. V shed 0 bases and J shed 6 bases, with 9 bases lying between them. The CDR3 extends over 13 amino acids. CDR3 in DNA: TGCGCCAGCAGCTTGGAAGCCGGGGATGGCTACACCTTC. Encoded protein: CASSLEAGDGYTF.